This TCR beta chain was captured by sequencing in a study of T cells in Graves' hyperthyroidism and ophthalmopathy. Study results and limitations: Ophthalmopathy was identified by the model a median approximately 6.4 months ahead of onset. By a 13 V-J model, ophthalmopathy was set apart from stable hyperthyroidism.

This clonotype came up many times. Its target is unknown. RNA transcripts yielded amplified TCR beta CDR3 regions. Primed by the HTBI set, a first-round RT-PCR was run on the TCR CDR3. TCRdb passed the multiplex PCR reads through MiXCR, listing each CDR3 protein once. Of some 140,000 distinct CDR3 sequences listed, roughly 23% are singletons. Germline values: CDR1 MDHEN, CDR2 SYDVKM. The ends lost 6 bases at V and 6 bases at J; junction bases unmatched: 14. This CDR3 comprises 15 residues. The sample was blood. The V gene is TRBV28, the J gene TRBJ2-7, with 7 nucleotides matching TRBD2. This TCR was sampled from a woman aged 50 to 60 with Graves' hyperthyroidism that later progressed to Graves' ophthalmopathy. The CDR3 sequence: CASSSRRRETPEQYF. CDR3 bases: TGTGCCAGCAGCAGCCGAAGGCGGGAGACCCCCGAGCAGTACTTC.